This TCR beta chain was retrieved from a study of shared clonotypes between healthy human individuals. The V gene's germline CDR1 is SNHLY and CDR2 FYNNEI. Between the trimmed V and J ends, which lost 7 bases and 2 bases, there was a span of 18 bases. There are 15 residues in the CDR3. This clone appeared a single time. Profiled with immunoSEQ multiplex PCR; TCRdb holds only in-frame clones, not every one. Among hundreds of thousands of clones listed, 85% to 95% were seen once. Naive CD8 cells were CD45RO-negative, positively selected for CCR7, excluding terminally differentiated effector memory CD45RA+ cells.

The sequence was obtained from a woman in her thirties in good health. The sample was naive CD8+ T cells sorted from blood. This chain links TRBV2 with TRBJ2-7, with D perhaps TRBD2 (6 bases). CDR3 DNA sequence: TGTGCCAGCATACTTAGCGGAGAAAACCCCTACGAGCAGTACTTC. It specifies CASILSGENPYEQYF.